One and the same sample provided the 8 T cell receptor beta chains below, sequenced in a study of blood T cell repertoires in COVID-19. The data were produced by immunoSEQ multiplex PCR, yet TCRdb's version contains in-frame clones alone and is incomplete. Of fewer than 250,000 clones listed, around four fifths were seen once; the top ten hold roughly 7.6%. Sequenced material: peripheral blood. The receptors originated from a woman between 45 and 65 years old with acute or convalescent COVID-19.

The rearrangement uses TRBV10-1 and TRBJ2-3; D possibly corresponds to TRBD1 (5 bases). Per the germline V gene, CDR1 is WNHNN and CDR2 is SYGVQD (reference sequence). The CDR3 extends over 14 amino acids. The germline V and J ends were trimmed by 1 base and 6 bases, with 11 bases remaining between them. This CDR3 reads CASSEFSGSDTQYF. CDR3 coding DNA: TGCGCCAGCAGTGAGTTCTCAGGGTCGGATACGCAGTATTTT.

V and J are TRBV6-5 and TRBJ2-7; 7 bases align to TRBD1. The V gene end was trimmed by 6 bases and the J gene end by 4 bases; junction bases not matched to a gene: 9. CDR3 length: 14 residues. Germline V gene lookup returns CDR1 MNHEY and CDR2 SVGAGI. CDR3: CASRAPGQMYEQYF. The CDR3 nucleotides read TGTGCCAGCAGGGCCCCGGGACAGATGTACGAGCAGTACTTC.

This clone was seen a single time. The chain has TRBV20-1 and TRBJ1-2; D gene unclear. The CDR3 is 12 residues long. Germline-derived CDR1 and CDR2 are DFQATT and SNEGSKA (reference sequence). The ends were cut back, 3 bases at V and 4 bases at J, with 9 bases in the middle. The CDR3 bases are TGCAGTGCTAGTGTGGGCATCTATGGCTACACCTTC. Translated: CSASVGIYGYTF.

This chain joins TRBV7-2 and TRBJ1-5; no clear D. Trimming removed 1 base from V and 5 bases from J, with 15 bases in between. The CDR3 sequence is 16 residues long. Germline V lookup: CDR1 SGHTA, CDR2 FQGNSA. CDR3 region: CASSLGTLLWDQPQHF. CDR3 nucleotide sequence: TGTGCCAGCAGCTTAGGGACTCTCCTTTGGGATCAGCCCCAGCATTTT.

At least ten counts were recorded for this clone. The chain employs TRBV6-4 and TRBJ1-1, with TRBD1 identical over 10 bases. Germline CDR1 is MRHNA and CDR2 is SNTAGT. This CDR3 comprises 16 residues. V gave up 0 bases and J gave up 11 bases; unmatched junction bases: 12. This chain's CDR3 is CASSDSPGQGLNRAFF. DNA for the CDR3: TGTGCCAGCAGTGACTCGCCGGGACAGGGGTTAAATCGGGCTTTCTTT.

Concerning this clone: Other DNA sequences in this specimen translate into the identical CDR3. The chain carries TRBV7-9 and TRBJ2-7, with D uncertain. The V end was cut by 4 bases, the J end by 1 base, with 5 bases between. CDR1 is SEHNR, CDR2 FQNEAQ, per germline (reference sequence). CDR3 length: 12 residues. The CDR3 region is CASSSLSYEQYF. Written as DNA, the CDR3 is TGTGCCAGCAGCTCCCTTTCCTACGAGCAGTACTTC.

The chain uses TRBV7-7 and TRBJ2-5; the D gene is possibly TRBD2 (6 bases). The CDR3 totals 14 residues. CDR1 and CDR2 (germline): SSHAT, FNYEAQ (reference sequence). Between the trimmed V and J ends, which lost 0 bases and 9 bases, there was a span of 14 bases. CDR3 sequence: CASSLAGSGLAQYF. The CDR3 DNA sequence: TGTGCCAGCAGCTTAGCGGGTAGCGGTTTGGCCCAGTACTTC.

The chain joins TRBV7-2 to TRBJ2-1; TRBD2 aligns across 8 bases. Per the germline V gene, CDR1 is SGHTA and CDR2 is FQGNSA. Trimming cost V 5 bases and J 9 bases; bases outside gene matches: 6. The CDR3 is 13 residues long. The CDR3 sequence is CASSRDGGVEQFF. In nucleotides, the CDR3 is TGTGCCAGCAGCCGGGACGGGGGGGTTGAGCAGTTCTTC.